This T cell receptor (beta chain) originates from a study of control samples from healthy donors and cancer patients. The repertoire was sequenced with immunoSEQ multiplex PCR; TCRdb's copy has only in-frame clones and lacks some. Counted here are some 120,000 clones, about nine tenths occurring once; the ten biggest clones make up around 9%. This CDR3 spans 15 amino acids. With V trimmed by 6 bases and J by 8 bases, 12 bases remained unmatched. CDR1 is LGHNT and CDR2 is FRNRAP in the germline V gene. Input material: blood. The chain uses TRBV12-5 and TRBJ2-1; TRBD2 matches at 8 bases. The receptor comes from a man in his forties or fifties in good health. The CDR3 DNA reads as TGTGCTAGTGGCCCGGGGGGGCGAGAGATCCATGAGCAGTTCTTC. Its protein is CASGPGGREIHEQFF.